This paragraph reports one T cell receptor (beta chain). Original handling: Amplification with reference gene primers provided the estimates of nucleated cell counts. The protocol was immunoSEQ multiplex PCR, while the TCRdb copy is restricted to in-frame clones and leaves out a portion. Clone size and V and J calls were adopted from that table, with D and trimming inferred from the DNA. Among under 150,000 clones listed, 88% were seen once. This entry comes from a study of blood T cell repertoires in COVID-19. The CDR3 has 12 residues. The ends were cut back, 8 bases at V and 2 bases at J, with 10 bases in the middle. The germline V gene encodes CDR1 MGHDK and CDR2 SYGVNS.

The J gene is TRBJ2-7, the V gene TRBV25-1, with D tentatively TRBD1 (5 bases). The specimen sequenced was peripheral blood. This TCR was sampled from a woman aged 70 to 79 who had recovered from COVID-19. The CDR3 spells CASLQEAYEQYF. The CDR3 DNA is TGTGCCAGCCTACAGGAAGCCTACGAGCAGTACTTC.